The rows below give T cell receptor beta chains drawn from one sample of a study of Ad26.COV2.S vaccination and SARS-CoV-2 variants. The protocol was immunoSEQ multiplex PCR, while the TCRdb copy is restricted to in-frame clones and leaves out a portion. Of about 350,000 clones in the sample, about 90% were seen once. This specimen was peripheral blood, taken after recovery from COVID-19. The receptors stem from a human donor who had recovered from COVID-19. The CDR3 runs from the conserved cysteine through the conserved F or W. A D gene is named only where the DNA matches it firmly.

v_gene | d_gene | CDR3aa
TRBV27 | - | CASSPLQDSPLHF
TRBV10-3 | - | CAIPRFERPGDYGYTF
TRBV7-8 | TRBD1 | CASRSGGGYTGELFF
TRBV6-5 | - | CASSTGLDYTF
TRBV29-1 | TRBD1 | CSVEDRQGETQYF
TRBV6-5 | - | CASRRSGTGNTEAFF
TRBV7-2 | - | CASSLESGAGYGYTF
TRBV9 | - | CASSVGFMNTEAFF
TRBV4-3 | TRBD2 | CASSQGAGDTDTQYF
TRBV11-2 | - | CASSLGGDSGNTIYF
TRBV21-1 | - | CASSKGWGWIAVFAYEQYF
TRBV7-2 | - | CASSLARGAGTPLHF
TRBV10-3 | TRBD1 | CAISNRGQYIEAFF
TRBV18 | - | CASSPGGNEQFF
TRBV5-1 | - | CASSLVGLVAEAFF